This T cell receptor (beta chain) was captured in a study (dated by TCRdb to 2013 to 2016). In terms of the full investigation: The study set out to test whether tumor-infiltrating Tregs in breast cancer get recruited from blood Tregs or are instead converted in situ from other CD4+ T cell subsets.

General conclusions and limits of the study: Rather than covering whole repertoires, validation in the larger cohort was restricted to a single TCR beta V-J rearrangement. Tumor memory CD4+ T cell TCR gene usage clustered with blood and lymph node memory CD4+ cells and lymph node naive CD4+ cells. The greatest overlap of tumor-infiltrating Treg TCR alpha and beta sequences was observed with tumor naive CD4+ T cells, followed by blood naive CD4+ T cells.

With regard to this clonotype: Its binding antigen is unknown. A read error is possible here, since a much larger clone lies one base away.

The cysteine opens and the phenylalanine closes a CDR3 of 16 amino acids. Only the CDR3 DNA stays, 48 bases, in frame from base 1. V gives up 3 bases and J gives up 3 bases, and the segment between their germline ends measures 18 bases. CD4+CD25+CD127-/low cells were isolated as Tregs. Tregs, naive and memory CD4+ T cells from tumor, blood and ipsilateral draining lymph nodes of 4 or 5 breast cancer patients underwent full-length TCR alpha and beta sequencing. Ficoll density gradient centrifugation was used to isolate mononuclear cells from lymph nodes or from under 55 ml of peripheral blood. A purity exceeding 90% was confirmed by FACS for the sorted cell populations. Full-length TCR variable regions were amplified by 5' RACE PCR using constant-region reverse primers, and then by semi-nested PCR using Nested Universal Primer A. The ReliaPrep RNA Cell Miniprep System was used to extract total RNA, which was then reverse transcribed into 5'RACE-ready cDNA with the SMARTer RACE 5'/3' Kit. Multiplex adaptors were used to barcode full-length TCR alpha and beta libraries, and the barcoded libraries were sequenced on an Illumina MiSeq. The published analysis was carried out like this. For each of nine subset-tissue groups, sequencing data from the five patients were pooled, and the groups were then compared using unsupervised clustering of TCR gene usage. The Morisita-Horn index was used to calculate repertoire similarity, with shared sequences weighted according to their contribution to each repertoire. TCRdb took the public reads, trimmed them with fastp at Q25, ran MiXCR for clone calling and kept in-frame beta chains. Every CDR3 protein is listed once, alongside the most common genes and DNA of its rows. Here the V and J calls rest on TCRdb's processing, not on the authors' analysis. The sample table shows approximately 40,000 distinct CDR3 sequences, and roughly a fifth are seen once. The ten largest clones add up to about 4% of the sample.

The receptor was isolated from a female donor with breast cancer. Specimen: Tregs sorted from blood. The rearrangement combines TRBV12-3 or TRBV12-4 with TRBJ2-7; the D gene cannot be named for sure. The CDR3: CASSLRSDGCYYEQYF. The DNA reads as follows: TGTGCCAGCAGTTTGCGGTCGGACGGATGTTACTACGAGCAGTACTTC.